This entry lists 23 T cell receptor beta chains sequenced from one sample in a study of blood T cell repertoires in COVID-19. Generated by immunoSEQ multiplex PCR, the TCRdb table keeps only in-frame clones and is missing some. This table has 150,000 to 200,000 clones, 65% to 80% appearing once. The sequenced sample consisted of PBMCs or T cells enriched from blood (not recorded which). These receptors were collected from a woman in her forties or fifties with acute COVID-19.

V gene TRBV19 combines with J gene TRBJ1-5; the D is unclear. The ends were cut back, 4 bases at V and 3 bases at J, with 7 bases in the middle. CDR1 is LNHDA and CDR2 is SQIVND in the germline V gene (reference sequence). The CDR3 runs to 13 residues. In DNA form, the CDR3 reads TGTGCCAGTAGTACCCAAATCAATCAGCCCCAGCATTTT. It translates to CASSTQINQPQHF. Full variable domain (outside the CDR3, taken from reference TRBV19 and TRBJ1-5): DGGITQSPKYLFRKEGQNVTLSCEQNLNHDAMYWYRQDPGQGLRLIYYSQIVNDFQKGDIAEGYSVSREKKESFPLTVTSAQKNPTAFYLCASSTQINQPQHFGDGTRLSIL.

CDR3 coding DNA: TGTGCCAGCAGTGGGGGGAGGGAAAATAAGTATGGCTACACCTTC. Translating gives CASSGGRENKYGYTF. V and J are TRBV25-1 and TRBJ1-2; weak D call: TRBD1 (5 bases). The V end lost 4 bases, the J end lost 5 bases, and 17 bases lay between the germline ends. This CDR3 is 15 amino acids long. Per germline, CDR1 MGHDK and CDR2 SYGVNS.

The rearrangement links TRBV7-9 to TRBJ2-5, with D possibly being TRBD2 (6 bases). V was pared by 3 bases and J by 5 bases, with 16 bases between. The V gene's germline CDR1 is SEHNR and CDR2 FQNEAQ (reference sequence). This CDR3 spans 15 amino acids. CDR3 sequence (DNA): TGTGCCAGCAGCTTCGCCCCAGGCGGGGCGGAGACCCAGTACTTC. The encoded protein is CASSFAPGGAETQYF. Complete variable domain (other parts from reference TRBV7-9 and TRBJ2-5): DTGVSQNPRHKITKRGQNVTFRCDPISEHNRLYWYRQTLGQGPEFLTYFQNEAQLEKSRLLSDRFSAERPKGSFSTLEIQRTEQGDSAMYLCASSFAPGGAETQYFGPGTRLLVL.

V usage is TRBV12-3 or TRBV12-4 and J usage is TRBJ2-7; maybe TRBD2 (6 bases). The CDR3 contains 13 residues. Trimming pared 5 bases from V and 10 bases from J, leaving 18 bases between. CDR3 loop: CASSAGGRRDQYV. The CDR3 bases are TGTGCCAGCAGTGCCGGAGGGCGGCGGGATCAGTACGTC.

In this sample, this clone turned up a few times. The V call is TRBV5-4, the J call TRBJ1-3; TRBD1 might be the D (6 bases). Germline V gives CDR1 SGHNT, CDR2 YYREEE (reference sequence). The length of the CDR3 is 17 residues. The V end was cut by 0 bases, the J end by 0 bases, with 13 bases between. The CDR3 nucleotides read TGTGCCAGCAGCTTGGGAAAGGGGGGGCCCTCTGGAAACACCATATATTTT. Translating it yields CASSLGKGGPSGNTIYF.

In its sample, this clone was seen once. The chain couples TRBV11-2 to TRBJ1-4; 11 bases are shared with TRBD1. Germline values: CDR1 SGHAT, CDR2 FQNNGV. The V and J ends lost 3 bases and 6 bases, in that order; junction bases with no gene match: 6. The CDR3 runs 16 residues. The CDR3 bases are TGTGCCAGCAGCTTTAGGACAGGGGGCTTTGATGAAAAACTGTTTTTT. This translates into CASSFRTGGFDEKLFF.

This clone was recorded a few times. The chain recombines TRBV27 with TRBJ2-7; 7 bases fit TRBD1. Trimming cost V 3 bases and J 1 base; bases outside gene matches: 6. The CDR3 is made up of 15 amino acids. In germline, CDR1 is MNHEY, CDR2 SMNVEV (reference sequence). This CDR3 is CASSLKGQPSYEQYV. CDR3 DNA: TGTGCCAGCAGTTTGAAGGGACAGCCTTCCTACGAGCAGTACGTC.

This clone was seen just once. The chain couples TRBV5-4 to TRBJ2-1; TRBD1 aligns across 8 bases. Germline V CDR1 and CDR2: SGHNT, YYREEE (reference sequence). The CDR3 length is 16 residues. Unmatched junction bases numbered 5, after V lost 3 bases and J lost 0 bases. CDR3 sequence (DNA): TGTGCCAGCAGCTCGTACAGGGGGAGCTCCTACAATGAGCAGTTCTTC. This gives the protein CASSSYRGSSYNEQFF.

There are many counts of this clone. The chain is built from TRBV30 and TRBJ2-7; the match to TRBD1 covers 7 bases. The germline V gene encodes CDR1 GTSNPN and CDR2 SVGIG (reference sequence). With 3 bases clipped from V and 6 bases from J, the junction kept 5 bases outside the gene matches. The CDR3 consists of 12 residues. CDR3 nucleotide sequence: TGTGCCTGGAGCCGACAGGGTGGCGAGCAGTACGTC. Protein product: CAWSRQGGEQYV.

This chain connects TRBV7-2 to TRBJ1-2; the match to TRBD1 covers 8 bases. The germline V gene encodes CDR1 SGHTA and CDR2 FQGNSA. V lost 5 bases to trimming and J lost 8 bases; unmatched junction nucleotides: 7. This CDR3 has 13 amino acids. In DNA, the CDR3 is TGTGCCAGCAGCCGGACAGGGCAGTCCGGCTACACCTTC. Translating gives CASSRTGQSGYTF.

The V and J genes are TRBV18 and TRBJ1-4; TRBD1 agrees at 7 bases. Germline V gene sequence: CDR1 KGHSH, CDR2 LQKENI. V lost 5 bases, J lost 0 bases, and 0 bases stayed unmatched. The CDR3 consists of 14 residues. In DNA, the CDR3 is TGTGCCAGCTCAGACAGGGCAACTAATGAAAAACTGTTTTTT. Protein product: CASSDRATNEKLFF.

The chain carries TRBV28 and TRBJ2-1; 9 nucleotides agree with TRBD1. The CDR3 spans 14 residues. Looked up from germline, CDR1 is MDHEN and CDR2 is SYDVKM. V was pared by 11 bases and J by 2 bases, with 7 bases of the junction left unmatched. CDR3 residues: CAWRRDRAYNEQFF. CDR3 sequence (DNA): TGTGCCTGGCGCCGGGACAGGGCCTACAATGAGCAGTTCTTC.

The chain carries TRBV7-8 and TRBJ1-2; TRBD1 might be the D (5 bases). CDR1 and CDR2 from the germline V gene are SGHVS and FQNEAQ. The length of the CDR3 is 16 residues. V was trimmed by 0 bases and J by 3 bases, leaving 14 bases between them. CDR3 DNA sequence: TGTGCCAGCAGCTTAGCCTGGGGGGTTGGGGACTATGGCTACACCTTC. This gives the protein CASSLAWGVGDYGYTF.

This clone has only one observation. The chain carries TRBV5-4 and TRBJ2-1, with D possibly matching TRBD1 (6 bases). Per the germline V gene, CDR1 is SGHNT and CDR2 is YYREEE (reference sequence). The CDR3 sequence is 16 residues long. The ends were cut back, 3 bases at V and 2 bases at J, with 15 bases in the middle. The CDR3 reads CASSSRTDRPYNEQFF. In nucleotides, the CDR3 is TGTGCCAGCAGCTCCCGGACCGACAGGCCCTACAATGAGCAGTTCTTC.

The genes are TRBV7-2 and TRBJ2-2; a weak D match, TRBD1 (8 bases). The germline V gene encodes CDR1 SGHTA and CDR2 FQGNSA. This CDR3 is 17 amino acids long. V was clipped by 10 bases and J by 0 bases, with 21 bases between them. The CDR3 region is CATGRTGLFSNTGELFF. The CDR3 DNA follows: TGTGCCACCGGGAGGACAGGGCTGTTCTCGAACACCGGGGAGCTGTTTTTT.

This clone was counted between two and nine times. This chain uses TRBV27 with TRBJ1-4; 10 positions agree with TRBD1. The CDR3 has 14 residues. V gave up 4 bases and J gave up 12 bases; unmatched junction bases: 8. Per the germline V gene, CDR1 is MNHEY and CDR2 is SMNVEV (reference sequence). CDR3 in DNA: TGTGCCAGCAGTTCCCCCAGAGACAGGGGGCAACTGTTTTTT. Amino acid sequence: CASSSPRDRGQLFF.

The V and J genes are TRBV7-8 and TRBJ2-5; 9 nucleotides align to TRBD1. The CDR3 loop spans 15 amino acids. V lost 4 bases to trimming and J lost 5 bases; unmatched junction nucleotides: 8. The germline V gene encodes CDR1 SGHVS and CDR2 FQNEAQ. For the CDR3, the DNA is TGTGCCAGCAGCTATACACAGGGGGCCCCCGAGACCCAGTACTTC. It translates to CASSYTQGAPETQYF.

The chain links TRBV3-1 (or the pseudogene TRBV3-2) to TRBJ1-2; weak D call: TRBD1 (6 bases). CDR1 is LGHDT and CDR2 is YNNKEL in the germline V gene (reference sequence). The length of the CDR3 is 12 residues. The ends were cut back, 4 bases at V and 7 bases at J, with 10 bases in the middle. Here the CDR3 reads CASSPRGGGYTF. Written as DNA, the CDR3 is TGTGCCAGCAGCCCGAGGGGGGGTGGCTACACCTTC.

With regard to this clone: A read error is the likely source, as a far larger clone sits one nucleotide away. CDR3 in DNA: TGTGCCAGCAGCCCCGGAGACTATGGCTACACCTTC. This gives the protein CASSPGDYGYTF. The V call is TRBV14, the J call TRBJ1-2; D unclear. The germline gives CDR1 SGHDN, CDR2 FVKESK. V was clipped by 4 bases and J by 3 bases, with 6 bases between them. This CDR3 comprises 12 residues.

The J gene is TRBJ1-4, the V gene TRBV10-1; no definite D call. Per germline, CDR1 WNHNN and CDR2 SYGVQD (reference sequence). The CDR3 has 15 residues. The ends were cut back, 3 bases at V and 7 bases at J, with 15 bases in the middle. The CDR3 region has the DNA TGCGCCAGCAGTGACCGGAGGAACGGAGGTGAAAAACTGTTTTTT. Protein product: CASSDRRNGGEKLFF.

The rearrangement joins TRBV2 to TRBJ2-1; 13 bases are shared with TRBD2. There are 16 residues in the CDR3. Losses at the gene ends were 4 bases for V and 7 bases for J; bases not matched to a gene: 7. Germline CDR1 reads SNHLY; CDR2 reads FYNNEI. In DNA form, the CDR3 reads TGTGCCAGCAGTGGACTAGCGGGGGGTCTGAGGAATGAGCAGTTCTTC. Translating it yields CASSGLAGGLRNEQFF.

The chain is built from TRBV7-8 and TRBJ1-1, with D possibly matching TRBD1 (6 bases). Trimming removed 5 bases at V and 4 bases at J, with 17 bases between. This CDR3 is 15 amino acids long. Germline V gene data show CDR1 as SGHVS and CDR2 as FQNEAQ. CDR3 coding DNA: TGTGCCAGCAGCACACGGACCCGAGGGGGCACTGAAGCTTTCTTT. It codes for CASSTRTRGGTEAFF.

The chain uses TRBV23-1 and TRBJ2-1; maybe TRBD2 (5 bases). TRBV23-1 is an ORF, and what it does is uncertain. There are 13 residues in the CDR3. Trimming left V 4 bases short and J 5 bases short, with 9 bases between. CDR3 DNA sequence: TGCGCCAGCAGTCCGGGATCGGACAATGAGCAGTTCTTC. Its translation: CASSPGSDNEQFF.